This T cell receptor (beta chain) was obtained from a study of monozygotic twins with inflammatory bowel disease (dated by TCRdb to the late 2010s). In the study overall: The full study comprised 30 or so monozygotic twin pairs: nine German pairs (four IBD-concordant, five IBD-discordant) and 19 IBD-discordant Danish pairs. The search for disease-associated traits relied mainly on comparing, within discordant pairs, IBD patients with their genetically identical healthy co-twins. Each individual had, on average, about 151 000 unique TCRalpha sequences and 181 000 unique TCRbeta sequences available for analysis. Overall study results and their limits: Compared with healthy twins, IBD patients shared fewer clonotypes with other individuals, and the difference was most pronounced in patients with signs of disease activity. Measured by the inverse Simpson index, TCRbeta repertoire diversity was lower in IBD patients than in their healthy co-twins. Repertoire similarity did not differ between concordant and discordant twins, possibly due to limited statistical power. The results gave no support for a single strong signal or clonotype linked to IBD. Differing immunosuppressive treatments among patients may have added background noise and inter-individual variability to the repertoires. The analysis was unable to tell apart different T cell subtypes.

From each donor, a roughly 2.5 ml peripheral blood sample was collected into PAXgene tubes and stored at -80 degrees C. Without T cell sorting, total RNA was isolated from whole blood using the PAXgene blood miRNA kit on an automated QIAcube. Peripheral blood from monozygotic twin pairs, either concordant or discordant for inflammatory bowel disease, underwent deep TCRalpha and TCRbeta repertoire profiling that used unique molecular barcoding. For every twin pair, smoking habits were documented, and each individual was categorised as a current, former or never smoker. Worth noting for this clonotype: Its antigen remains unidentified.

The CDR3 numbers 15 residues from cysteine through phenylalanine. The DNA is unrecorded. Based on the germline V gene, the CDR1 and CDR2 sequences are SGHRS and YFSETQ. Library creation used 5' RACE. Each TCR library was prepared from 3,500 to 4,500 ng of total RNA. For each sample, cDNA was synthesized in eight separate reactions using SMARTScribe reverse transcriptase. During cDNA synthesis, unique molecular identifiers containing a 6-nucleotide sample barcode were introduced by template switching. TCRalpha and TCRbeta cDNA was amplified in two nested PCRs of about 16 and 10 cycles, and bead purification was carried out after each PCR. Before amplification, the cDNA was both treated with uracil DNA-glycosylase and purified with the QIAquick PCR purification kit. The second PCR added Illumina TruSeq-compatible adapters along with sample-specific barcodes. Library quality and concentration were assessed using TapeStation and Qubit, and about 5 ng of each library was pooled. The pooled libraries were sequenced with 2 x 100 bp reads and custom sequencing primers on an Illumina HiSeq2500 single-index Rapid Run. Concerning the study's data processing: MiGEC version 1.2.6 was used for UMI-based consensus assembly to correct PCR and sequencing errors. MiXCR version 2.1.1 was used for V(D)J alignment, clonotype assembly and CDR3 extraction. Gene usage, clonotype sharing and MAIT/NKT TCR abundance were normalised by analysing the top 1000, 10 000 and 20 000 clonotypes per sample. Diversity was computed as the inverse Simpson index with the vegan R package after downsampling to 27 000 UMIs. Paired Mann-Whitney U tests were applied to discordant twin pairs, with Benjamini-Hochberg correction for multiple testing. Once TCRdb had reprocessed the reads, it stored one entry per CDR3 protein sequence and supplied no DNA. TCRdb assigned the V and J calls; the authors' analysis was not used. This specimen's table enumerates nearly 450,000 distinct CDR3 sequences. The top ten clonotypes cover about 2.4% of the sample.

The receptor comes from a human donor with ulcerative colitis or Crohn's disease, or a healthy co-twin of an affected twin (not recorded which). Sequencing input: blood. In this chain, TRBV5-1 is recombined with TRBJ2-3. CDR3 region: CASSLAPSSTDTQYF.